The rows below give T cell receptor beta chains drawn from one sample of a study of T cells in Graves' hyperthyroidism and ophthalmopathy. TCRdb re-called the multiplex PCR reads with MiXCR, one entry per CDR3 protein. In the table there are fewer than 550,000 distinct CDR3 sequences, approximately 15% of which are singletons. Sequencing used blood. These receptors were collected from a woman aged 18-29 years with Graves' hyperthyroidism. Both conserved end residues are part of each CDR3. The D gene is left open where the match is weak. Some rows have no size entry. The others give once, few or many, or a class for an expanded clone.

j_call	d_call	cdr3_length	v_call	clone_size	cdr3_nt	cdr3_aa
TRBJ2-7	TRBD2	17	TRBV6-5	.	TGCGCCTGCAGTTACTCCGGACTAGCGGGAGGCGCCTACGAGCAGTACTTC	CACSYSGLAGGAYEQYF
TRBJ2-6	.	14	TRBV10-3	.	TGTGCCATCAGTGAGGGGACTGGGGCCAACGTCCTGACTTTC	CAISEGTGANVLTF
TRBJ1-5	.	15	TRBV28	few	TGTGCCAGCACTAAACAAGACGGTGCCAATCAGCCCCAGCATTTT	CASTKQDGANQPQHF
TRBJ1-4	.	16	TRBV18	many	TGTGCCAGCTCACCACCCTCCGTCGGGACTAATGAAAAACTGTTTTTT	CASSPPSVGTNEKLFF
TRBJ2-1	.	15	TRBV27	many	TGTGCCAGCAGTTTCGAGGGGGTTTTAAAAAATGAGCAGTTCTTC	CASSFEGVLKNEQFF
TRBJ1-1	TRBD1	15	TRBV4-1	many	TGCGCCAGCAGCCAAGAAGGACAGGGTGACACTGAAGCTTTCTTT	CASSQEGQGDTEAFF
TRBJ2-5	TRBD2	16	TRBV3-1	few	TGTGCCAGCAGCCCCAGGGCGGGAGCGGGCGGGGAGACCCAGTACTTC	CASSPRAGAGGETQYF
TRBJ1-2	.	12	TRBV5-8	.	TGTGCCAGCAGCCTGCAGGTCGATGGCTACACCTTC	CASSLQVDGYTF
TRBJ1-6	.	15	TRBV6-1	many	TGTGCCAGCAGTGGGGCCGACCACTATAATTCACCCCTCCACTTT	CASSGADHYNSPLHF
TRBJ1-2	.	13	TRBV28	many	TGTGCCAGCAGTTTACAGGGCCACTATGGCTACACCTTC	CASSLQGHYGYTF
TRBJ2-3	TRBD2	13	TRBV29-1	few	TGCAGCGTTGGGGCGGGGGGAACAGATACGCAGTATTTT	CSVGAGGTDTQYF
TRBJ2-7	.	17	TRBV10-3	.	TGTGCCATCAGTGGGGGTTCCTCGCGGGACCATTCCTACGAGCAGTACTTC	CAISGGSSRDHSYEQYF
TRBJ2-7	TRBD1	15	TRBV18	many	TGTGCCAGCTCACCGGGACAGGGCATATCCTACGAGCAGTACTTC	CASSPGQGISYEQYF
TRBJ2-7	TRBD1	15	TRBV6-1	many	TGTGCCAGCAGAGAACCGGGACAGGGGGTAGTTGAGCAGTACTTC	CASREPGQGVVEQYF
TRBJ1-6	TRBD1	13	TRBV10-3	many	TGTGCCATCAGCCGGGACAGTAATTCACCCCTCCACTTT	CAISRDSNSPLHF
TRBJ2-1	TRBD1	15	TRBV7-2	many	TGTGCCAGCAGCCCGACAGGGGGCGACTACAATGAGCAGTTCTTC	CASSPTGGDYNEQFF
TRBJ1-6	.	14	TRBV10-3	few	TGTGCCAGTCGCAGGGTTTCCTATAATTCACCCCTCCACTTT	CASRRVSYNSPLHF
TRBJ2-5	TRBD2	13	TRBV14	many	TGTGCCAGCAGCCAAGGACTAGCAGAGACCCAGTACTTC	CASSQGLAETQYF
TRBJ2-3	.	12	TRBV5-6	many	TGTGCCAGCAGCCTGGGTTGGGATACGCAGTATTTT	CASSLGWDTQYF
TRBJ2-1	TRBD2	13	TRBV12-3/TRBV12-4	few	TGTGCCAGCGGGGGGACTACTAACGATGAGCAGTTCTTC	CASGGTTNDEQFF
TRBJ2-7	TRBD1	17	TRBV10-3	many	TGTGCCATCAGTGGCGGACAGGGAATATCTTTCCCCTACGAGCAGTACTTC	CAISGGQGISFPYEQYF
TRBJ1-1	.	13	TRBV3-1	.	TGTGCCAGCGGCCCTTCGGGGGACACTGAAGCTTTCTTT	CASGPSGDTEAFF
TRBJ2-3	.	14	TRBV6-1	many	TGTGCCAGCAAGGCGGGACTTATCACAGATACGCAGTATTTT	CASKAGLITDTQYF
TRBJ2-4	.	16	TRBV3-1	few	TGTGCCAGCAGCCAAGATACGGGAACTGCCAAAAACATTCCGTACTTC	CASSQDTGTAKNIPYF
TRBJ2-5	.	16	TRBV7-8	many	TGTGCCAGCAGCTTAGCGCTCCGGGGGGCTCAAGAGACCCAGTACTTC	CASSLALRGAQETQYF
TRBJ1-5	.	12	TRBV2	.	TGTGCCAGCCCCGGGGGGCCTCAGCCCCAGCATTTT	CASPGGPQPQHF
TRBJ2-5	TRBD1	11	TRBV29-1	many	TGCAGCGTTGATCTCACAGGGGGCCAGTACTTC	CSVDLTGGQYF
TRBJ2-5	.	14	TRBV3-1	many	TGTGCCAGCAGCCAAGAGGGGACGTACGGGACCCAGTACTTC	CASSQEGTYGTQYF
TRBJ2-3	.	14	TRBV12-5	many	TGTGCTAGTGGTTTGGTAGGTAGCACAGATACGCAGTATTTT	CASGLVGSTDTQYF
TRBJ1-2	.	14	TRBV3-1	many	TGTGCCAGCAGCCAAAGTCTTGGCTCTTATGGCTACACCTTC	CASSQSLGSYGYTF
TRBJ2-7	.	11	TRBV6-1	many	TGTGCCAGCAGTGAGACAAGTGAGCAGTACTTC	CASSETSEQYF
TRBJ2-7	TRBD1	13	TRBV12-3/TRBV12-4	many	TGTGCCAGCAGTTCACAGGGGATTGGCGAGCAGTACTTC	CASSSQGIGEQYF
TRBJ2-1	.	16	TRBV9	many	TGTGCCAGCAGCGTAGGTGCCGGGGACGGCTACAATGAGCAGTTCTTC	CASSVGAGDGYNEQFF
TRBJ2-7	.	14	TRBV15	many	TGTGCCACCAGCAGAGAGTGGGGGCCCTACGAGCAGTACTTC	CATSREWGPYEQYF
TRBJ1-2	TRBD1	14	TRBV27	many	TGTGCCAGCAGTCGCCAGGGGGGGACATATGGCTACACCTTC	CASSRQGGTYGYTF
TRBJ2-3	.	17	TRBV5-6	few	TGTGCCAGCAGCGGATTGACTAGCAGGGGGGAAAAAGATACGCAGTATTTT	CASSGLTSRGEKDTQYF
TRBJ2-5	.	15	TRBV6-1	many	TGTGCCAGCAGTGAACCGCGGATACGCAGCGAGACCCAGTACTTC	CASSEPRIRSETQYF
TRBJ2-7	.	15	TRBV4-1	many	TGCGCCAGCAGCCAAGAAAAAGGAGCAAACTACGAGCAGTACTTC	CASSQEKGANYEQYF
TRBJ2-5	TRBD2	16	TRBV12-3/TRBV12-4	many	TGTGCCAGCACTCTCGTTAGCGGGGCCCGTGGGGAGACCCAGTACTTC	CASTLVSGARGETQYF
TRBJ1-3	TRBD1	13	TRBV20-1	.	TGCAGTGCAGGTCCAGGGGGACGAAACACCATATATTTT	CSAGPGGRNTIYF
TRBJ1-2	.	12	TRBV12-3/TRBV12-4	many	TGTGCCAGCAGTTTCTCAGGAAAGGGCTACACCTTC	CASSFSGKGYTF